This is a list of T cell receptor beta chains from one sample in a study of T cell responses to AZD1222 COVID-19 vaccine. Profiled with immunoSEQ multiplex PCR; TCRdb holds only in-frame clones, not every one. The table has about 110,000 clones, about four fifths seen once; the top ten hold approximately 4.6%. The source material was peripheral blood, sampled on day 0 of AZD1222 vaccination. These receptors all stem from an adult in good health. Both conserved end residues are part of each CDR3. D genes are given only for firm matches. Clone size appears in some rows only: once, few, many, or a class for an expanded clone.

abundance	d_gene	v_gene	j_gene	CDR3aa	CDR3nt
.	.	TRBV6-1	TRBJ1-4	CASSEGSNEKLFF	TGTGCCAGCAGTGAAGGGTCTAATGAAAAACTGTTTTTT
once	.	TRBV6-5	TRBJ2-7	CASSYGGTTTYEQYF	TGTGCCAGCAGTTACGGGGGGACAACAACCTACGAGCAGTACTTC
.	.	TRBV18	TRBJ1-6	CASSPSDRYNSPLHF	TGTGCCAGCTCACCCTCTGACAGGTATAATTCACCCCTCCACTTT
.	.	TRBV7-9	TRBJ1-2	CASSRDARGYTF	TGTGCCAGCAGTCGGGACGCGAGGGGCTACACCTTC
few	.	TRBV3-1/TRBV3-2	TRBJ1-1	CASSRSAVTEAFF	TGTGCCAGCAGCCGAAGCGCAGTTACTGAAGCTTTCTTT
.	.	TRBV7-3	TRBJ1-1	CASSLTTGTAAEAFF	TGTGCCAGCAGCTTAACTACAGGTACAGCCGCTGAAGCTTTCTTT
.	.	TRBV7-2	TRBJ2-5	CASRVGETQYF	TGTGCCTCGAGGGTAGGGGAGACCCAGTACTTC
.	.	TRBV18	TRBJ1-5	CASSPMAGREPQHF	TGTGCCAGCTCACCGATGGCGGGCCGGGAGCCCCAGCATTTT
.	.	TRBV7-4	TRBJ1-4	CASIRAPNEKLFF	TGTGCCAGCATAAGGGCCCCAAATGAAAAACTGTTTTTT
few	TRBD1	TRBV27	TRBJ1-5	CASRPTGGGEPQHF	TGTGCCAGCAGACCGACAGGGGGCGGGGAGCCCCAGCATTTT
.	.	TRBV21-1	TRBJ1-1	CASSKWGIGVVEAFF	TGTGCCAGCAGCAAATGGGGAATAGGGGTAGTTGAAGCTTTCTTT
.	TRBD1	TRBV5-1	TRBJ1-4	CASRPTGAGEKLFF	TGCGCCAGCAGACCCACAGGGGCGGGCGAAAAACTGTTTTTT
.	TRBD2	TRBV10-3	TRBJ2-3	CAIKGLAGTDTQYF	TGTGCCATCAAAGGACTAGCGGGTACAGATACGCAGTATTTT
.	TRBD1	TRBV10-1	TRBJ1-1	CASSRNRGQVETFF	TGCGCCAGCAGTCGTAACAGGGGGCAAGTTGAAACTTTCTTT
.	TRBD2	TRBV24-1	TRBJ2-3	CATSDPGLAGTDTQYF	TGTGCCACCAGTGACCCAGGACTAGCGGGCACAGATACGCAGTATTTT
.	.	TRBV6-1	TRBJ2-4	CASSEPLAADIQYF	TGTGCCAGCAGTGAACCCCTAGCTGCGGACATTCAGTACTTC
few	.	TRBV12-3/TRBV12-4	TRBJ1-1	CASSLRGNTEAFF	TGTGCCAGCAGTTTACGAGGGAACACTGAAGCTTTCTTT
.	.	TRBV7-8	TRBJ1-5	CASSLLVRADNQPQHF	TGTGCCAGCAGCTTGCTTGTCCGGGCCGACAATCAGCCCCAGCATTTT
.	.	TRBV28	TRBJ2-7	CASSSRVSYEQYF	TGTGCCAGCAGTTCCCGTGTTTCATACGAGCAGTACTTC
.	.	TRBV5-4	TRBJ1-5	CASSLGGVSNQPQHF	TGTGCCAGCAGCTTGGGTGGTGTTAGCAATCAGCCCCAGCATTTT
.	TRBD1	TRBV24-1	TRBJ1-2	CATSDLDRVDGYTF	TGTGCCACCAGTGACCTGGACAGGGTGGATGGCTACACCTTC
few	TRBD1	TRBV6-5	TRBJ1-2	CASSYSRTGNYGYTF	TGTGCCAGCAGTTACTCCCGGACAGGGAACTATGGCTACACCTTC
once	TRBD1	TRBV18	TRBJ1-1	CASSLLTGLNTEAFF	TGTGCCAGCTCACTTCTGACAGGGCTAAACACTGAAGCTTTCTTT
.	.	TRBV29-1	TRBJ1-2	CSVELVPGNYGYTF	TGCAGCGTTGAGTTGGTGCCAGGAAACTATGGCTACACCTTC
.	.	TRBV5-5	TRBJ1-6	CASSLGGLSNSPLHF	TGTGCCAGCAGCTTGGGAGGGCTCAGTAATTCACCCCTCCACTTT
.	TRBD2	TRBV6-5	TRBJ2-3	CASRLAGSTDTQYF	TGTGCCAGCAGACTAGCGGGTAGCACAGATACGCAGTATTTT
.	.	TRBV9	TRBJ1-5	CASSVSGQSNQPQHF	TGTGCCAGCAGCGTAAGTGGACAGTCTAATCAGCCCCAGCATTTT
once	.	TRBV27	TRBJ1-3	CASSQGHSGNTIYF	TGTGCCAGCAGTCAGGGCCACTCTGGAAACACCATATATTTT
.	TRBD1	TRBV28	TRBJ1-2	CASRSTGVIGLF	TGTGCCAGCAGGTCGACAGGGGTAATCGGGCTCTTC
.	.	TRBV9	TRBJ1-3	CASSAGVSGNTIYF	TGTGCCAGCAGCGCAGGGGTCTCTGGAAACACCATATATTTT
.	.	TRBV10-2	TRBJ2-3	CASSDRGSTDTQYF	TGCGCCAGCAGTGACCGGGGAAGCACAGATACGCAGTATTTT
.	TRBD1	TRBV28	TRBJ1-2	CASGDRVYGYTF	TGTGCCAGCGGTGACAGGGTCTATGGCTACACCTTC
.	TRBD1	TRBV28	TRBJ2-7	CASSPPGQGLYEQYF	TGTGCCAGCAGTCCTCCGGGACAGGGGTTATACGAGCAGTACTTC
.	.	TRBV5-1	TRBJ1-1	CASSLDSGMNTEAFF	TGCGCCAGCAGCTTGGATTCCGGGATGAACACTGAAGCTTTCTTT
.	.	TRBV19	TRBJ1-6	CASSMVNSPLHF	TGTGCCAGTAGTATGGTGAATTCACCCCTCCACTTT
.	.	TRBV5-1	TRBJ1-1	CASSGALLGNTEAFF	TGCGCCAGCAGCGGGGCCCTTCTGGGGAACACTGAAGCTTTCTTT